The clone carrying this TCR beta chain turned up a few times. This sample was taken from a study of cytomegalovirus exposure and HLA in healthy donors. Germline-derived CDR1 and CDR2 are SGDLS and YYNGEE. The V and J ends lost 3 bases and 7 bases respectively, with 14 bases between them. This CDR3 has 14 residues. The study ran its PCR with 60 Vbeta and 13 Jbeta primers. Only in-frame clones appear in the TCRdb table, and some are missing; sequencing was by immunoSEQ multiplex PCR. The table shows around 140,000 clones, with 78% occurring only once. The sequence was obtained from a woman between 18 and 30 years old in good health and CMV-seropositive. The sequenced sample consisted of PBMCs. The chain recombines TRBV9 with TRBJ1-3; a possible D gene is TRBD1 (5 bases). The CDR3 here is CASSAQALGNTIYF. In DNA form, the CDR3 reads TGTGCCAGCAGCGCACAGGCCCTGGGGAACACCATATATTTT.